Included here is one T cell receptor beta chain sequence, with context. Antigen: not known. The sample is drawn from a study of T cell repertoires in cytomegalovirus infection. Overall study: A matching HLA type, together with CMV infection, was signaled by public TCR beta signatures.

Each CDR3 protein is one row after TCRdb ran MiXCR on the reads. The sample shows 250,000 to 350,000 distinct CDR3 sequences, about 23% of them seen only once. This CDR3 has 13 residues. The ends were cut back, 4 bases at V and 0 bases at J, with 6 bases in the middle. CDR1 is MNHEY and CDR2 is SVGAGI in the germline V gene. Whole-study findings and limits: It was HLA-C-restricted CMV-specific TCR beta clonotypes that dominated the response ex vivo.

V usage is TRBV6-5 and J usage is TRBJ1-2, with D unresolved. The sequenced material came from PBMCs. This clonotype was obtained from a human donor in good health (CMV status not recorded). Some clones in this sample may be carry-over from other donors' samples. In nucleotides, the CDR3 is TGTGCCAGCAGTTCGGGATCTAACTATGGCTACACCTTC. Protein sequence: CASSSGSNYGYTF.